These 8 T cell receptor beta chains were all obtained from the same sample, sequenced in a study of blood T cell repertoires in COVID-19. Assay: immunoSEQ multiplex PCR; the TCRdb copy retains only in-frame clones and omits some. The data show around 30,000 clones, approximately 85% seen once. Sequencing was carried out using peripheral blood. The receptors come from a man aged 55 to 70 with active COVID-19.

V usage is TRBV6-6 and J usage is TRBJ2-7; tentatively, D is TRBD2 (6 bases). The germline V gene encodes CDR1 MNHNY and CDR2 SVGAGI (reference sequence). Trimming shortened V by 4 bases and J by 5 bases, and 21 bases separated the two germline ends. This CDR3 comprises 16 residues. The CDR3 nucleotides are TGTGCCAGCAGTTCGGGACTCCTTACTGAGAGCCACGAGCAGTACTTC. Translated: CASSSGLLTESHEQYF.

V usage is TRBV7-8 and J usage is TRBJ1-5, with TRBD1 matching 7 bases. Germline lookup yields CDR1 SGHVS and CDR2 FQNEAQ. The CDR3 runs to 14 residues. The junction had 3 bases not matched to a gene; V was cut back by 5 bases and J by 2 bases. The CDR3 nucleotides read TGTGCCAGCAGCCGAACAGGGGGCAATCAGCCCCAGCATTTT. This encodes CASSRTGGNQPQHF.

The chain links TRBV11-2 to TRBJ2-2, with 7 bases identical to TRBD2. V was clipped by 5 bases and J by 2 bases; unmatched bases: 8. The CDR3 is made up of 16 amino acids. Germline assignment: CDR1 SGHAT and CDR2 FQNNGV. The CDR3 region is CASSPRGGANTGELFF. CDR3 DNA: TGTGCCAGCAGCCCACGGGGAGGGGCAAACACCGGGGAGCTGTTTTTT.

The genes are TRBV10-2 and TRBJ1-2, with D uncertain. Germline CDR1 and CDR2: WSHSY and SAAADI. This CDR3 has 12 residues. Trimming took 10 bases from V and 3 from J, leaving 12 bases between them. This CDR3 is CATARDDYGYTF. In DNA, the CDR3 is TGCGCCACCGCTCGGGATGACTATGGCTACACCTTC.

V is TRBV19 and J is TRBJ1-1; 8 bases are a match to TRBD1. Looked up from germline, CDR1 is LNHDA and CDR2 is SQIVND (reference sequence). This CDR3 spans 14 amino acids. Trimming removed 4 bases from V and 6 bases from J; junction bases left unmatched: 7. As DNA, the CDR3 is TGTGCCAGTAGTACCTCGGACAGGGTCCCTGAAGCTTTCTTT. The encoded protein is CASSTSDRVPEAFF.

The CDR3 DNA reads as TGTGCCAGCAGTGAATTTGGGGCCCGCTCCGGGGAGCTGTTTTTT. It specifies CASSEFGARSGELFF. This sequence joins TRBV25-1 and TRBJ2-2, with D possibly being TRBD1 (5 bases). Germline V gene sequence: CDR1 MGHDK, CDR2 SYGVNS. CDR3 length: 15 amino acids. V lost 1 base and J lost 6, with 12 bases in between.

The CDR3, as DNA: TGTGCCAGCCGGGACAGGCGCCGAACTAATGAAAAACTGTTTTTT. Amino acids: CASRDRRRTNEKLFF. This chain uses TRBV6-5 with TRBJ1-4; the match to TRBD1 covers 8 bases. CDR3 size: 15 residues. CDR1 is MNHEY, CDR2 SVGAGI, per germline. Trimming at V came to 8 bases and at J to 1 base, leaving 6 bases not matched to a gene.

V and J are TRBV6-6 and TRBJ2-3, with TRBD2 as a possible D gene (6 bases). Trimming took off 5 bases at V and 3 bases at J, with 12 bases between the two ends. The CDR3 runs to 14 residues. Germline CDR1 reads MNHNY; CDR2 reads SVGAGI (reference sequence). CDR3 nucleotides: TGTGCCAGCAGTCCCACGACTAGGACAGATACGCAGTATTTT. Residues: CASSPTTRTDTQYF.